Listed below are T cell receptor beta chains from one sample, sequenced in a study of T cells in Graves' hyperthyroidism and ophthalmopathy. A single record per CDR3 protein comes from TCRdb applying MiXCR to the multiplex PCR reads. This sample has about 420,000 distinct CDR3 sequences; 15% to 18% occur once, and the top ten carry 7.5% to 8%. Sequenced: blood. The source of these receptors is a young woman with Graves' hyperthyroidism. CDR3s include the opening cysteine and the closing phenylalanine or tryptophan. Each record gives: clone size, D gene, V gene, J gene, CDR3 DNA, CDR3 protein. D genes are given only for firm matches. The size entry is marked missing in some rows and otherwise reads once, few, many or a size class.

>.|.|TRBV12-3/TRBV12-4|TRBJ2-7
TGTGCCAGCAGTTTAAGGGGCAGGGGCCACGAGCAGTACTTC
CASSLRGRGHEQYF
>many|TRBD2|TRBV7-6|TRBJ2-7
TGTGCCAGCAGTAAACTAGGGACTAGCGGGAGAGAGCAGTACTTC
CASSKLGTSGREQYF
>.|TRBD2|TRBV19|TRBJ2-2
TGTGCCAGTAGTGAAACCCGGGACTACTCCCCCGGGGAGCTGTTTTTT
CASSETRDYSPGELFF
>many|TRBD2|TRBV28|TRBJ2-5
TGTGCCAGCAGTTTCCTAGCGGGACAAGAGACCCAGTACTTC
CASSFLAGQETQYF
>many|.|TRBV7-3|TRBJ2-3
TGTGCCAGCAGCCCGAACCCTCAGAGCGGAACCACAGATACGCAGTATTTT
CASSPNPQSGTTDTQYF
>once|.|TRBV2|TRBJ2-7
TGTGCCAGCAGAGAGGGCGGGGGCGGGTACGAGCAGTACTTC
CASREGGGGYEQYF
>.|TRBD2|TRBV29-1|TRBJ2-1
TGCAGCGTTGAAGGGGTCGTCGGGAGGGCCATCGGCAATGAGCAGTTCTTC
CSVEGVVGRAIGNEQFF
>many|.|TRBV6-5|TRBJ1-5
TGTGCCAGCAGTTACTCGAGGGCTGACTTCAATCAGCCCCAGCATTTT
CASSYSRADFNQPQHF
>many|TRBD2|TRBV11-2|TRBJ2-3
TGTGCCAGCAGCCCTGGACTAGCGGGAGGGTTCGCAGATACGCAGTATTTT
CASSPGLAGGFADTQYF
>many|TRBD2|TRBV5-1|TRBJ2-1
TGCGCCAGCAGGGATACCGGGGGGTCCCACAATGAGCAGTTCTTC
CASRDTGGSHNEQFF
>.|TRBD2|TRBV20-1|TRBJ2-2
TGCAGTGCTAGGCCCACCGTAGCGGGAGGGCTAACCGGGGAGCTGTTTTTT
CSARPTVAGGLTGELFF
>.|.|TRBV9|TRBJ2-5
TGTGCCAGCAGCGTAGGTCAGGGGCCAGAGACCCAGTACTTC
CASSVGQGPETQYF
>many|.|TRBV9|TRBJ1-1
TGTGCCAGCAGCGTAGTTTCAGGGATGAACACTGAAGCTTTCTTT
CASSVVSGMNTEAFF